A selection of T cell receptor beta chains follows, all from one sample in a study of blood T cells in healthy people across ages. TCRdb redid the calling of the 5' RACE reads with MiXCR, one entry per CDR3 protein. The table lists roughly 830,000 distinct CDR3 sequences, approximately 59% of them singletons, with about 27% in the top ten. The sample taken for sequencing was blood. These receptor sequences come from a man aged 25-40 years in good health. Both conserved end residues are part of each CDR3. A D gene is named only where the DNA matches it firmly. Clone size is stated in some rows and not others, as once, few, many or a class when expanded.

V	D	J	size	CDR3	DNA
TRBV4-2	-	TRBJ2-7	few	CASSQGRGFFYEQYF	TGTGCCAGCAGCCAGGGGCGGGGATTTTTCTACGAGCAGTACTTC
TRBV6-5	-	TRBJ2-3	-	CASSYLGGGDTQYF	TGTGCCAGCAGTTACTTGGGGGGAGGAGATACGCAGTATTTT
TRBV6-1	-	TRBJ2-2	once	CASSEAPDLNGELFF	TGTGCCAGCAGTGAAGCCCCCGATTTAAACGGGGAGCTGTTTTTT
TRBV20-1	-	TRBJ1-2	-	CSARDLRQSGYTF	TGCAGTGCTAGAGATCTTCGGCAGAGTGGCTACACCTTC
TRBV6-1	TRBD2	TRBJ2-3	-	CASSGMRLADQDTQYF	TGTGCCAGCAGTGGCATGAGACTAGCGGACCAGGATACGCAGTATTTT
TRBV7-2	-	TRBJ2-5	-	CASSGAGTRGSEQYF	TGTGCCAGCAGCGGAGCCGGGACTCGCGGTAGTGAGCAGTACTTC
TRBV27	TRBD1	TRBJ2-7	-	CASSLLASGGFYEQYF	TGTGCCAGCAGTTTATTGGCGTCAGGGGGTTTCTACGAGCAGTACTTC
TRBV4-2	TRBD1	TRBJ1-2	-	CASSLPAGDRGGLSYGYTF	TGTGCCAGCAGCCTCCCCGCCGGCGACAGGGGAGGGTTGAGCTATGGCTACACCTTC
TRBV7-2	TRBD1	TRBJ1-6	-	CASSSTGVSSPLHF	TGTGCCAGCAGCTCTACAGGGGTCTCTTCACCCCTCCACTTT
TRBV5-1	-	TRBJ2-7	few	CASSPPIPNEQYF	TGCGCCAGCAGCCCTCCAATTCCGAACGAGCAGTACTTC
TRBV15	-	TRBJ2-1	-	CATSRDFGLFSLYEQFF	TGTGCCACCAGCAGAGATTTCGGACTTTTTTCTCTCTATGAGCAGTTCTTC
TRBV2	-	TRBJ1-5	many	CASHILDRSNQPQHF	TGTGCCAGCCATATCTTAGACAGGAGCAATCAGCCCCAGCATTTT
TRBV25-1	-	TRBJ1-6	-	CASSERTATDSPLHF	TGTGCCAGCAGTGAAAGGACAGCCACGGATTCACCCCTCCACTTT
TRBV24-1	-	TRBJ2-7	once	CATASSYEQYF	TGTGCCACCGCCAGCTCCTACGAGCAGTACTTC
TRBV28	TRBD1	TRBJ1-2	-	CASSWGTGGYGYTF	TGTGCCAGCAGTTGGGGTACAGGGGGGTATGGCTACACTTTC
TRBV16	-	TRBJ2-1	-	CASSQFSGSSYNEQFF	TGTGCCAGCAGCCAATTCTCAGGCAGCTCCTACAATGAGCAGTTCTTC
TRBV18	-	TRBJ2-5	-	CASSPNPRGSQETQYF	TGTGCCAGCTCACCAAATCCCCGGGGGTCCCAAGAGACCCAGTACTTC
TRBV30	-	TRBJ1-2	-	CAWSRFGRATGYTF	TGTGCCTGGAGTAGGTTTGGCAGGGCAACTGGCTACACCTTC
TRBV2	-	TRBJ2-3	-	CASSVKDTQYF	TGTGCCAGCAGTGTTAAGGATACGCAGTATTTT
TRBV16	-	TRBJ1-2	few	CASSQSIGRAYGYTF	TGTGCCAGCAGCCAATCGATCGGCAGGGCGTATGGCTACACCTTC
TRBV20-1	TRBD2	TRBJ2-7	few	CSAREPSGGSYEQYF	TGCAGTGCTAGAGAACCTAGCGGGGGTTCCTACGAGCAGTACTTC
TRBV18	-	TRBJ2-7	few	CASSHARGYEQYF	TGTGCCAGCTCGCACGCTCGGGGCTACGAGCAGTACTTC
TRBV7-2	TRBD2	TRBJ2-3	many	CASSLEGPSGDTQYF	TGTGCCAGCAGCTTAGAAGGGCCTAGCGGGGATACGCAGTATTTT
TRBV7-6	TRBD1	TRBJ2-1	few	CASSMGQSNEQFF	TGTGCCAGCAGCATGGGACAGTCAAATGAGCAGTTCTTC
TRBV2	-	TRBJ2-7	many	CASRQGYEQYF	TGTGCCAGCAGACAGGGCTACGAGCAGTACTTC
TRBV28	TRBD2	TRBJ2-5	-	CASSPAGTSVDVTQYF	TGTGCCAGCAGCCCTGCCGGGACTAGCGTCGATGTGACCCAGTACTTC
TRBV3-1	-	TRBJ2-1	once	CASSQGVTVIGEQFF	TGTGCCAGCAGCCAAGGTGTAACTGTTATTGGTGAGCAGTTCTTC
TRBV4-3	-	TRBJ1-2	-	CASSQDNSANYGYTF	TGCGCCAGCAGCCAAGACAACAGCGCTAACTATGGCTACACCTTC
TRBV7-2	TRBD2	TRBJ2-3	-	CASSLSRGTRDTQYF	TGTGCCAGCAGCTTATCGCGCGGGACTAGAGATACGCAGTATTTT
TRBV12-3/TRBV12-4	-	TRBJ1-5	-	CASRGGWDQPQHF	TGTGCCAGCAGGGGGGGGTGGGATCAGCCCCAGCATTTT
TRBV7-9	-	TRBJ2-3	-	CASSQGGRSSTDTQYF	TGTGCCAGCAGCCAAGGCGGGCGGTCTAGCACAGATACGCAGTATTTT
TRBV13	-	TRBJ2-6	-	CASSAEPGRRNSGANVLTF	TGTGCCAGCAGCGCCGAACCGGGACGGAGAAACTCTGGGGCCAACGTCCTGACTTTC
TRBV9	-	TRBJ2-1	-	CASSVGVVFSYNEQFF	TGTGCCAGCAGCGTAGGCGTGGTATTCTCCTACAATGAGCAGTTCTTC
TRBV20-1	-	TRBJ2-7	-	CSARDQFGGGTYEQYF	TGCAGTGCTAGAGATCAATTTGGTGGAGGGACCTACGAGCAGTACTTC
TRBV9	-	TRBJ1-6	few	CASSASRQGSANSPLHF	TGTGCCAGCAGCGCCTCTCGGCAGGGGTCGGCTAATTCACCCCTCCACTTT
TRBV4-1	-	TRBJ2-7	-	CASSQPVRGPSYEQYF	TGCGCCAGCAGCCAACCTGTCAGGGGTCCCTCCTACGAGCAGTACTTC
TRBV28	-	TRBJ2-7	-	CASSFLANEQYF	TGTGCCAGCAGTTTCCTCGCCAATGAGCAGTACTTC
TRBV7-9	TRBD2	TRBJ2-1	-	CASGDSASGGNEQFF	TGTGCCAGCGGCGACTCGGCTAGCGGGGGCAATGAGCAGTTCTTC
TRBV12-3/TRBV12-4	TRBD2	TRBJ2-1	-	CASSPSGGRDNEQFF	TGTGCCAGCAGCCCTAGCGGGGGGCGGGATAATGAGCAGTTCTTC
TRBV4-2	TRBD2	TRBJ2-1	-	CASSQPLAGEPNEQFF	TGTGCCAGCAGCCAACCCCTCGCGGGGGAGCCCAATGAGCAGTTCTTC
TRBV7-2	-	TRBJ2-3	-	CASSNRVSTDTQYF	TGTGCCAGCAGCAACAGGGTGAGCACAGATACGCAGTATTTT
TRBV20-1	-	TRBJ1-2	-	CSARPGYGYTF	TGCAGTGCTAGGCCGGGCTATGGCTACACCTTC
TRBV2	TRBD1	TRBJ2-5	few	CASDTGGQETQYF	TGTGCCAGCGATACAGGGGGACAAGAGACCCAGTACTTC